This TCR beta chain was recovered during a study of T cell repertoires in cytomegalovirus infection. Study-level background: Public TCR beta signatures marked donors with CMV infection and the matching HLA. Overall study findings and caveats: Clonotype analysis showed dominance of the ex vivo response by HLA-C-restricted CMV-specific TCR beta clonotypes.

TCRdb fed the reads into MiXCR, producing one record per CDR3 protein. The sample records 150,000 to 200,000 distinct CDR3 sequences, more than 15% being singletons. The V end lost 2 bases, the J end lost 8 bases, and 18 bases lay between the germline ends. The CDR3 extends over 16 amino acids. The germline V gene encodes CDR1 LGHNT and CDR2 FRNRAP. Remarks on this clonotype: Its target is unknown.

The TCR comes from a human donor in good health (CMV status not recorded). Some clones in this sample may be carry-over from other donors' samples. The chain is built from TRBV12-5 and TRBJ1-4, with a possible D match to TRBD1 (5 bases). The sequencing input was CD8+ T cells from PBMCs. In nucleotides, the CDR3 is TGTGCTAGTGGTTTGCTCACCGGGACCCTCGAGGAAAAACTGTTTTTT. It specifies CASGLLTGTLEEKLFF.